This T cell receptor (beta chain) is drawn from a study of identical twins. Every donor was a healthy Caucasian. From the 5' RACE reads, TCRdb called clonotypes with MiXCR, one entry per CDR3 protein. The data show hundreds of thousands of distinct CDR3 sequences, with 5.5% to 7% seen just once and 3.6% held by the top ten. About this clonotype itself: Antigen unknown.

Study results and limitations: The conclusions drew on cross-sectional statistical analysis instead of tracking the same donors.

This sample was also put to use in a study of yellow fever vaccine responses in identical twins.

Material: memory (CD45RO+) T cells sorted from blood. The sequence derives from a woman under 30 in good health.

The CDR3 here is CASSATETNEKLFF. DNA for the CDR3: TGCGCCAGCAGCGCGACAGAAACGAATGAAAAACTGTTTTTT. The rearrangement uses TRBV5-1 and TRBJ1-4; weak D call: TRBD1 (5 bases). The V end was cut by 4 bases, the J end by 5 bases, with 12 bases between. In germline, CDR1 is SGHRS, CDR2 YFSETQ. There are 14 residues in the CDR3.